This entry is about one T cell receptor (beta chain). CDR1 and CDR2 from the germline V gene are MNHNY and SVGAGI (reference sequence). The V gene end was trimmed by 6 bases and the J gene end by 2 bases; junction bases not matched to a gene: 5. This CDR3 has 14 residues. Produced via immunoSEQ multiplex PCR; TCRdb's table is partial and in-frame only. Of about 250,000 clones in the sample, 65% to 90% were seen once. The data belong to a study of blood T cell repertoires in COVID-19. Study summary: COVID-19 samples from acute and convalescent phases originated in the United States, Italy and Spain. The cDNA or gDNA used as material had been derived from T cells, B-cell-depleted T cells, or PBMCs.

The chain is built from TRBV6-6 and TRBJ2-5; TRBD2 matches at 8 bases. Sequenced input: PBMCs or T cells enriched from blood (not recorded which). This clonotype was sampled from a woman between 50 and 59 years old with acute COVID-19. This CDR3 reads CASRVAGSQETQYF. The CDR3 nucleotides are TGTGCCAGCAGGGTAGCGGGGTCACAAGAGACCCAGTACTTC.